This TCR beta chain was identified during a study of T cells in Graves' hyperthyroidism and ophthalmopathy. The study's findings and limits: Stable hyperthyroidism was told apart from ophthalmopathy by a model built on 13 V-J features.

Amplification yielded TCR beta CDR3 regions, with RNA transcripts as the source. First-round RT-PCR with HTBI primers amplified the TCR CDR3 region. TCRdb redid the calling of the multiplex PCR reads with MiXCR, one entry per CDR3 protein. Of about 530,000 distinct CDR3 sequences in the sample, more than 15% were seen once. Uncontrolled infections, other autoimmune diseases, pregnancy or lactation led to exclusion of patients. This clonotype has a handful of counts. The antigen is not known. This sequence was found in a young woman with Graves' ophthalmopathy. Sequenced: blood.

The CDR3 sequence is CASSFMGGTDTQYF. The CDR3 DNA reads TGCGCCAGCAGCTTTATGGGGGGCACAGATACGCAGTATTTT. The chain joins TRBV5-1 to TRBJ2-3; D possibly uses TRBD1 or TRBD2 (5 bases each). Trimming left V 2 bases short and J 1 base short, with 8 bases between. CDR1 is SGHRS, CDR2 YFSETQ, per germline. The CDR3 runs 14 residues.